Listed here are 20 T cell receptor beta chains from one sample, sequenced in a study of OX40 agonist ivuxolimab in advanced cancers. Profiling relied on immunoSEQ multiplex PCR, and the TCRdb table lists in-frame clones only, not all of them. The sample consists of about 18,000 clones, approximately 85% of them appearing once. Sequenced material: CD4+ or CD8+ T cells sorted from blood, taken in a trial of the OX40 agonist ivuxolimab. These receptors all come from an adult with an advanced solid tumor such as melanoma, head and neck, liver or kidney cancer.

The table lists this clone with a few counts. CDR3 loop: CASSKTGGTDTQYF. CDR3 nucleotides: TGTGCCAGCAGCAAGACAGGGGGCACAGATACGCAGTATTTT. This chain joins TRBV27 and TRBJ2-3, with 8 bases that match TRBD1. This CDR3 spans 14 amino acids. Germline V lookup: CDR1 MNHEY, CDR2 SMNVEV (reference sequence). The ends lost 6 bases at V and 1 base at J; junction bases unmatched: 3.

CDR3 bases: TGTGCCAGCAGCCCCGGGACTAGCGCCGGGACCCAGTACTTC. Amino acids: CASSPGTSAGTQYF. This chain connects TRBV13 to TRBJ2-5; 10 nucleotides match TRBD2. CDR3 length: 14 amino acids. Germline CDR1 and CDR2: PRHDT and FYEKMQ (reference sequence). Trimming removed 5 bases from V and 7 bases from J; junction bases left unmatched: 7.

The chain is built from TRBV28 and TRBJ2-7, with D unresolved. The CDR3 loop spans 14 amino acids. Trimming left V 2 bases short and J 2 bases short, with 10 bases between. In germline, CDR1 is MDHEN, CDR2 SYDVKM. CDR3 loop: CASSLQGLAYEQYF. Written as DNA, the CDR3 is TGTGCCAGCAGTTTACAAGGGCTGGCCTACGAGCAGTACTTC.

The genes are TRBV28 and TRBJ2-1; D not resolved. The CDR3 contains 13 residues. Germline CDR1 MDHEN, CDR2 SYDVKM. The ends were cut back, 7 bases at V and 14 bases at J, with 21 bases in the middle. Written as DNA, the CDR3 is TGTGCCAGCACTCTAATAGGTCCTAGTCATAAGTTCTTC. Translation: CASTLIGPSHKFF.

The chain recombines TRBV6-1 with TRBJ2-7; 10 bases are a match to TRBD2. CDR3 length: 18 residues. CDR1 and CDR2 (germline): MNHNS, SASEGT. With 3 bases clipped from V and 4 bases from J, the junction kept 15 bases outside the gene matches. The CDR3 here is CASSEGTGTTSGLYEQYF. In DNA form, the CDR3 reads TGTGCCAGCAGTGAGGGGACAGGAACGACTAGCGGGCTATACGAGCAGTACTTC.

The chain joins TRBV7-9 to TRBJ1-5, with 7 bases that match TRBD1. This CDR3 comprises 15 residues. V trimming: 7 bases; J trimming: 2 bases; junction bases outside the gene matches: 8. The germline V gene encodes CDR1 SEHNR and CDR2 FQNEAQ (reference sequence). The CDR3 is CASTQTGVGNQPQHF. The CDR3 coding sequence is TGTGCCAGCACCCAAACAGGGGTGGGCAATCAGCCCCAGCATTTT.

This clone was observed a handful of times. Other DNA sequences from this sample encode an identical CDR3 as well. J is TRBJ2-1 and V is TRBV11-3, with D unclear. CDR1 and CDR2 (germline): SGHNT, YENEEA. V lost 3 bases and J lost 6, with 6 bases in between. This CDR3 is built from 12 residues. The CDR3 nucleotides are TGTGCCAGCAGCTTGAGGTCCAATGAGCAGTTCTTC. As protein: CASSLRSNEQFF.

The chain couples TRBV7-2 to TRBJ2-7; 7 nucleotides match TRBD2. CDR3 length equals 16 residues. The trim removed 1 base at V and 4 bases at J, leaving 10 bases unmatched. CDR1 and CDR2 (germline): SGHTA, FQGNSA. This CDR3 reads CASSLDRLAASYEQYF. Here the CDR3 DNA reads TGTGCCAGCAGCTTAGATCGTCTAGCGGCATCTTACGAGCAGTACTTC.

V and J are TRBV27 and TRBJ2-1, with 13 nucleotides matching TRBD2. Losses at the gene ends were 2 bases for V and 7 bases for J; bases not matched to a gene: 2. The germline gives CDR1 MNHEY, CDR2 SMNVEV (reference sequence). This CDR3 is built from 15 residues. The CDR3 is CASSLGTSGMNEQFF. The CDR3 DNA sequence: TGTGCCAGCAGTTTAGGGACTAGCGGGATGAATGAGCAGTTCTTC.

CDR3 bases: TGTGCCAGCAGCCCCGGGACAGCGACCTATGGCTACACCTTC. It translates to CASSPGTATYGYTF. This chain links TRBV4-2 with TRBJ1-2, with 7 nucleotides matching TRBD1. The ends lost 4 bases at V and 4 bases at J; junction bases unmatched: 6. The CDR3 contains 14 residues. Germline V lookup: CDR1 LGHNA, CDR2 YNFKEQ.

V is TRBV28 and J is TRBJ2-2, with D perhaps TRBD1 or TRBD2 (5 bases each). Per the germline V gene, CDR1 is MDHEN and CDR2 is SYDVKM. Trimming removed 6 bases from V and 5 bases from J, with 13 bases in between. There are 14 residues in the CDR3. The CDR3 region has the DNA TGTGCCAGCAGCAGTGGGGACGAAACCGGGGAGCTGTTTTTT. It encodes CASSSGDETGELFF.

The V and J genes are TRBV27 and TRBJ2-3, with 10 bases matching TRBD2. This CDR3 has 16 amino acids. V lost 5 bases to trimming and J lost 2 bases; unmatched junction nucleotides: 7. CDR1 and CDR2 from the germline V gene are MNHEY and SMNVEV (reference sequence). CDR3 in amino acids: CASSPGLAASTDTQYF. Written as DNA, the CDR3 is TGTGCCAGCAGTCCAGGACTAGCGGCGTCCACAGATACGCAGTATTTT.

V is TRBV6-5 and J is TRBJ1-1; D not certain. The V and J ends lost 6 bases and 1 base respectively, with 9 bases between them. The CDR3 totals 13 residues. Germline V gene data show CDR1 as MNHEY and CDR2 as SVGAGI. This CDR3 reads CASRPGPNTEAFF. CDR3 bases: TGTGCCAGCAGGCCGGGCCCGAACACTGAAGCTTTCTTT.

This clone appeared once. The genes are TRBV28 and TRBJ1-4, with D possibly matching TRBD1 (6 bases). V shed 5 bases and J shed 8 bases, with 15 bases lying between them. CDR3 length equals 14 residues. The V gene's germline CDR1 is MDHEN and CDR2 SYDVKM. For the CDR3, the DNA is TGTGCCAGCAGTATGGGGGCTTGGAACGAAAAACTGTTTTTT. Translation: CASSMGAWNEKLFF.

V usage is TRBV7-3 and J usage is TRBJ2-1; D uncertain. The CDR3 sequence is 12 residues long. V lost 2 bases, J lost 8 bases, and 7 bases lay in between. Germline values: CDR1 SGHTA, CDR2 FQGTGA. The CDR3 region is CASSLVGYEQFF. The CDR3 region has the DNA TGTGCCAGCAGCTTAGTAGGATATGAGCAGTTCTTC.

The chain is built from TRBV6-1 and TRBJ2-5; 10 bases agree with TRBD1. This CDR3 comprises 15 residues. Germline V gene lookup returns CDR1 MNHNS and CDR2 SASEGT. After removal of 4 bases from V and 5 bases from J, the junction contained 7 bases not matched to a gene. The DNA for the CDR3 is TGTGCCAGCAGTGGCGGACAGGGGGACTTCGAGACCCAGTACTTC. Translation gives CASSGGQGDFETQYF.

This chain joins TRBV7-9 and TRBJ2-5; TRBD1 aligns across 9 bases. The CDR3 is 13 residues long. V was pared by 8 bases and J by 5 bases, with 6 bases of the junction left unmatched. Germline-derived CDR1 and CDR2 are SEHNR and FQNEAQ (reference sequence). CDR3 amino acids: CASLNRGRETQYF. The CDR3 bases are TGTGCCAGCCTAAACAGGGGGCGGGAGACCCAGTACTTC.

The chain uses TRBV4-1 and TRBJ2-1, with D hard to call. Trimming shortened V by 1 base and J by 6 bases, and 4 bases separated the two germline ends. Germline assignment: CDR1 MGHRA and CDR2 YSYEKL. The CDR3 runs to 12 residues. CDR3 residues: CASSQVGNEQFF. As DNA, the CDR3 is TGCGCCAGCAGCCAAGTAGGCAATGAGCAGTTCTTC.

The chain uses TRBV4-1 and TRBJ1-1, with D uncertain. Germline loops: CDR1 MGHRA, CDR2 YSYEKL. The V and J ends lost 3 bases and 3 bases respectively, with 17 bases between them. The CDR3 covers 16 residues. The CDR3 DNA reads TGCGCCAGCAGCCAGGAAACAAGGGAGTTCGACACTGAAGCTTTCTTT. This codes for CASSQETREFDTEAFF.

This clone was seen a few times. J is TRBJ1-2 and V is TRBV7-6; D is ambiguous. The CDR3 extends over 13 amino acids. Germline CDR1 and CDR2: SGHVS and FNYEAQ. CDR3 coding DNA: TGTGCAGTCATAAGGGAGACTGACTATGGCTACACCTTC. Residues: CAVIRETDYGYTF.